Sequencing of this T cell receptor (beta chain) was carried out in a study of memory CD4+ T cells and cytomegalovirus serostatus. The sort gate was single viable CD3+CD4+CD8-CD45RO+ cells for memory CD4+ T cells. CMV serostatus came from serum IgG against pp150, pp28, p38, p52. CD4+ T cells were isolated by positive magnetic selection. The germline V gene encodes CDR1 LNHDA and CDR2 SQIVND (reference sequence). Trimming shortened V by 6 bases and J by 4 bases, and 19 bases separated the two germline ends. This CDR3 comprises 15 residues. Assay: immunoSEQ multiplex PCR; the TCRdb copy retains only in-frame clones and omits some. The sample holds 27,000 or so clones, 70% to 80% seen once.

V and J are TRBV19 and TRBJ2-7, with D perhaps matching TRBD1 or TRBD2 (5 bases each). The TCR originated in an adult in good health and CMV-seronegative. The sequenced material came from memory CD4+ T cells from blood. The CDR3 protein is CASRMGPLPLYEQYF. The CDR3 DNA reads as TGTGCCAGTAGGATGGGACCACTACCCTTGTACGAGCAGTACTTC.